This is a list of T cell receptor beta chains from one sample in a study of T cell repertoires in cytomegalovirus infection. Via MiXCR, TCRdb re-called the reads, giving one row per CDR3 protein. This table holds some 940,000 distinct CDR3 sequences, 31% found once. These receptors' targets are unknown. The sample here was cultured CD8+ T cells from PBMCs, taken from culture after CMV antigen stimulation. The receptors stem from a human donor in good health (CMV status not recorded). Some clones in this sample may be carry-over from other donors' samples. Both conserved end residues are part of each CDR3. Fields, in order: J gene, clone size, V gene, D gene, CDR3 protein, CDR3 DNA. D genes are given only for firm matches. Only part of the rows carry a size: once, few, many, or a class if the clone is expanded.

j_gene: TRBJ2-7; abundance: many; v_gene: TRBV12-3/TRBV12-4; d_gene: .; CDR3aa: CASSYQDEQYF; CDR3nt: TGTGCCAGCAGTTACCAGGACGAGCAGTACTTC
j_gene: TRBJ2-1; abundance: many; v_gene: TRBV6-1; d_gene: TRBD2; CDR3aa: CASSDWLAGANPRGHEQFF; CDR3nt: TGTGCCAGCAGTGATTGGCTAGCGGGGGCGAACCCCAGGGGGCATGAGCAGTTCTTC
j_gene: TRBJ2-3; abundance: few; v_gene: TRBV2; d_gene: .; CDR3aa: CASDRLHSSTDTQYF; CDR3nt: TGTGCCAGCGATCGACTGCACTCTAGCACAGATACGCAGTATTTT
j_gene: TRBJ1-3; abundance: .; v_gene: TRBV10-3; d_gene: TRBD1; CDR3aa: CAISWDRASGNTIYF; CDR3nt: TGTGCCATCTCTTGGGACAGGGCAAGTGGAAACACCATATATTTT
j_gene: TRBJ2-3; abundance: .; v_gene: TRBV6-2/TRBV6-3; d_gene: .; CDR3aa: CASSYQGRRGQYF; CDR3nt: TGTGCCAGCAGTTACCAGGGACGAAGGGGGCAGTATTTT
j_gene: TRBJ2-5; abundance: few; v_gene: TRBV7-9; d_gene: .; CDR3aa: CASSLAAGSGETQYF; CDR3nt: TGTGCCAGCAGCTTAGCGGCAGGCTCGGGGGAGACCCAGTACTTC
j_gene: TRBJ1-1; abundance: .; v_gene: TRBV6-1; d_gene: TRBD1; CDR3aa: CASSLIPQGANTEAFF; CDR3nt: TGTGCCAGCAGTCTAATTCCACAGGGGGCGAACACTGAAGCTTTCTTT
j_gene: TRBJ2-1; abundance: many; v_gene: TRBV7-3; d_gene: TRBD1; CDR3aa: CASSLRDRGINEQFF; CDR3nt: TGTGCCAGCAGCTTACGGGACAGGGGAATCAATGAGCAGTTCTTC
j_gene: TRBJ2-5; abundance: few; v_gene: TRBV6-8; d_gene: .; CDR3aa: CASSYPDRGETQYF; CDR3nt: TGTGCCAGCAGTTACCCAGACCGGGGAGAGACCCAGTACTTC
j_gene: TRBJ2-1; abundance: many; v_gene: TRBV5-1; d_gene: .; CDR3aa: CASSRDRQVDEQFF; CDR3nt: TGCGCCAGCAGCCGAGATAGACAGGTTGATGAGCAGTTCTTC
j_gene: TRBJ1-2; abundance: .; v_gene: TRBV20-1; d_gene: .; CDR3aa: CSARDRVKNYGYTF; CDR3nt: TGCAGTGCTAGAGATAGGGTAAAGAACTATGGCTACACCTTC
j_gene: TRBJ1-2; abundance: few; v_gene: TRBV5-6; d_gene: TRBD1; CDR3aa: CASSGGQESFYGYTF; CDR3nt: TGTGCCAGCAGCGGGGGACAGGAGTCTTTCTATGGCTACACCTTC
j_gene: TRBJ1-4; abundance: .; v_gene: TRBV12-3/TRBV12-4; d_gene: .; CDR3aa: CASTHPGGGEKLFF; CDR3nt: TGTGCCAGCACCCATCCGGGGGGTGGGGAAAAACTGTTTTTT
j_gene: TRBJ2-5; abundance: few; v_gene: TRBV27; d_gene: .; CDR3aa: CASSSRVWGQETQYF; CDR3nt: TGTGCCAGCAGCTCCCGGGTGTGGGGGCAAGAGACCCAGTACTTC
j_gene: TRBJ2-1; abundance: once; v_gene: TRBV4-3; d_gene: TRBD1; CDR3aa: CASSQRIGQGSYNEQFF; CDR3nt: TGCGCCAGCAGCCAACGAATAGGACAGGGTTCCTACAATGAGCAGTTCTTC
j_gene: TRBJ2-5; abundance: .; v_gene: TRBV7-9; d_gene: .; CDR3aa: CASNSPGYYQETQYF; CDR3nt: TGTGCCAGCAACTCGCCTGGCTACTACCAAGAGACCCAGTACTTC